This entry concerns a single TCR beta chain. Germline assignment: CDR1 SGHDT and CDR2 YYEEEE. The CDR3 has 15 amino acids. With 4 bases clipped from V and 0 bases from J, the junction kept 6 bases outside the gene matches. The sample comes from a study of T cell changes during pregnancy in multiple sclerosis. The method was immunoSEQ multiplex PCR; TCRdb's version includes in-frame clones alone and lacks a portion of them. The data show roughly 110,000 clones, less than 95% seen once. The receptor was isolated from a female donor in good health, enrolled as a control in a pregnancy study. This sequence joins TRBV5-6 and TRBJ1-1, with 7 bases aligning to TRBD1. The sample consisted of peripheral blood, taken in the third trimester of pregnancy. CDR3 amino acids: CASSLGQAVNTEAFF. CDR3 coding DNA: TGTGCCAGCAGCCTAGGACAGGCGGTGAACACTGAAGCTTTCTTT.